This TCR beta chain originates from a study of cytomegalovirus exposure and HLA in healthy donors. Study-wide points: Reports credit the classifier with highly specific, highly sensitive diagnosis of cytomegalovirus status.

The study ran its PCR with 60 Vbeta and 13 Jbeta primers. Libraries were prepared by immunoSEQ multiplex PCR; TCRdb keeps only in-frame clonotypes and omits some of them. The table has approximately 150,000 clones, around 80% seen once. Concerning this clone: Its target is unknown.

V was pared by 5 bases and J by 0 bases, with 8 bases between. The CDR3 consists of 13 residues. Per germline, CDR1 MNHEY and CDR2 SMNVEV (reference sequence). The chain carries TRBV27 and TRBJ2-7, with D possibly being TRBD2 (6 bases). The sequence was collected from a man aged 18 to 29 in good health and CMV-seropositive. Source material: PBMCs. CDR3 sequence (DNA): TGTGCCAGCAGTCTAGCGAACTCCTACGAGCAGTACTTC. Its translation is CASSLANSYEQYF.